A single sample gave rise to the 17 T cell receptor beta chains below, sequenced in a study of blood T cell repertoires in COVID-19 (dated by TCRdb to 2018 to 2020). Receptor libraries were prepared by the immunoSEQ multiplex PCR assay. Here the immuneACCESS table is served through TCRdb, limited to in-frame sequences with V and J called. Missing clones are a known gap in these copies; in checked studies unresolved V genes cover under half, and the rest lacks a known reason. The sample has around 180,000 clones on record, about 82% of them singletons. About 4.9% of the sample belongs to the ten largest clones. The specimen sequenced was peripheral blood. The source is a woman in her 30s with acute or convalescent COVID-19.

This clone was seen only once. The V call is TRBV11-3, the J call TRBJ1-1, with D possibly matching TRBD1 (5 bases). V dropped 4 bases and J dropped 6 bases, with 12 bases sitting between them. Germline V gene lookup returns CDR1 SGHNT and CDR2 YENEEA. This CDR3 has 13 amino acids. This chain's CDR3 is CASSSNGQAEAFF. The CDR3 nucleotides are TGTGCCAGCAGCTCCAACGGACAAGCTGAAGCTTTCTTT. Full variable domain (missing parts from reference TRBV11-3 and TRBJ1-1): EAGVVQSPRYKIIEKKQPVAFWCNPISGHNTLYWYLQNLGQGPELLIRYENEEAVDDSQLPKDRFSAERLKGVDSTLKIQPAELGDSAVYLCASSSNGQAEAFFGQGTRLTVV.

V is TRBV7-9 and J is TRBJ1-1; D is perhaps TRBD1 (6 bases). CDR1 and CDR2 (germline): SEHNR, FQNEAQ (reference sequence). V was cut by 5 bases and J by 8 bases, with 18 bases left in between. CDR3 length: 14 residues. The CDR3 loop is CASSDDRRRYEAFF. DNA of the CDR3: TGTGCCAGCAGCGACGACAGGAGACGATACGAAGCTTTCTTT. Full variable domain (remainder filled in from reference TRBV7-9 and TRBJ1-1): DTGVSQNPRHKITKRGQNVTFRCDPISEHNRLYWYRQTLGQGPEFLTYFQNEAQLEKSRLLSDRFSAERPKGSFSTLEIQRTEQGDSAMYLCASSDDRRRYEAFFGQGTRLTVV.

In nucleotides, the CDR3 is TGTGCCAGCAGTTTTATTGGCGGCGAGAACACCGGGGAGCTGTTTTTT. Translating it yields CASSFIGGENTGELFF. The chain uses TRBV28 and TRBJ2-2; no clear D gene. CDR1 is MDHEN and CDR2 is SYDVKM in the germline V gene. V was clipped by 3 bases and J by 1 base, with 12 bases between them. This CDR3 spans 16 amino acids.

The chain carries TRBV5-6 and TRBJ2-7; 9 nucleotides match TRBD1. CDR1 and CDR2 from the germline V gene are SGHDT and YYEEEE. The V segment lost 4 bases and the J segment 6 bases; nucleotides outside the gene matches: 5. The CDR3 has 13 residues. CDR3 loop: CASSRTGVVEQYF. For the CDR3, the DNA is TGTGCCAGCAGCCGGACAGGGGTTGTCGAGCAGTACTTC.

This sequence joins TRBV10-3 and TRBJ2-3; 9 bases match TRBD2. Germline V gene lookup returns CDR1 ENHRY and CDR2 SYGVKD. The CDR3 is 14 amino acids. Trimming removed 7 bases from V and 2 bases from J; junction bases left unmatched: 4. The CDR3, as DNA: TGTGCCATCAAACCTAGCGGGAACACAGATACGCAGTATTTT. Protein sequence: CAIKPSGNTDTQYF.

CDR3 DNA sequence: TGTGCCAGCGCAGGGTCGAGCAGGAACTATGGCTACACCTTC. Translating gives CASAGSSRNYGYTF. The rearrangement links TRBV27 to TRBJ1-2; weak D call: TRBD1 (5 bases). CDR3 length: 14 residues. Germline V gene data show CDR1 as MNHEY and CDR2 as SMNVEV (reference sequence). V gave up 8 bases and J gave up 2 bases, with 15 bases separating them.

The gene calls are TRBV28 and TRBJ2-7; 8 bases map to TRBD1. V shed 1 base and J 5 bases; nucleotides not matched to a gene: 7. The CDR3 spans 15 residues. Germline CDR1 is MDHEN and CDR2 is SYDVKM. CDR3 amino acids: CASSLFGQGNHEQYF. The CDR3 DNA reads as TGTGCCAGCAGTTTATTTGGACAGGGCAACCACGAGCAGTACTTC.

The chain links TRBV28 to TRBJ1-2; 9 bases agree with TRBD1. This CDR3 is built from 15 residues. The germline gives CDR1 MDHEN, CDR2 SYDVKM. J was trimmed by 4 bases and V by 4 bases; bases with no gene match: 7. The CDR3 region is CASSSPGQGSYGYTF. The CDR3 DNA sequence: TGTGCCAGCAGTTCACCGGGACAGGGATCCTATGGCTACACCTTC.

This chain uses TRBV30 with TRBJ1-1; the D is unclear. The CDR3 runs to 13 residues. Germline assignment: CDR1 GTSNPN and CDR2 SVGIG (reference sequence). Trimming cost V 2 bases and J 5 bases, with 12 bases left between them. In nucleotides, the CDR3 is TGTGCCTGGAGTCACGGGGTATGGACTGAAGCTTTCTTT. It translates to CAWSHGVWTEAFF.

This chain links TRBV6-6 with TRBJ2-7; D is perhaps TRBD2 (5 bases). With 8 bases removed from V and 6 bases from J, the gap between germline ends came to 11 bases. The germline V gene has CDR1 MNHNY and CDR2 SVGAGI (reference sequence). This CDR3 has 11 residues. The DNA of the CDR3 is TGTGCCAGCGCTCGGACTGTCGAGCAGTACTTC. Translated, it gives CASARTVEQYF.

CDR3 region: CASSLGTVNTEAFF. The CDR3 DNA follows: TGTGCCAGCAGCCTCGGGACAGTGAACACTGAAGCTTTCTTT. The chain has TRBV9 and TRBJ1-1, with 7 nucleotides matching TRBD1. V trimming: 4 bases; J trimming: 0 bases; junction bases outside the gene matches: 3. Per germline, CDR1 SGDLS and CDR2 YYNGEE. The CDR3 length is 14 residues.

This clone came up once. The rearrangement joins TRBV7-8 to TRBJ1-4; D might be TRBD1 (5 bases). This CDR3 has 15 residues. V was clipped by 2 bases and J by 1 base, with 8 bases between them. The germline V gene has CDR1 SGHVS and CDR2 FQNEAQ. The CDR3 spells CASSLRQQTNEKLFF. Written as DNA, the CDR3 is TGTGCCAGCAGCTTAAGACAGCAAACTAATGAAAAACTGTTTTTT.

The chain is built from TRBV7-2 and TRBJ2-1; 10 bases align to TRBD2. This CDR3 contains 18 residues. Germline loops: CDR1 SGHTA, CDR2 FQGNSA. V gave up 1 base and J gave up 4 bases; unmatched junction bases: 10. This CDR3 is CASSLVGSGGSSYNEQFF. The CDR3 nucleotides read TGTGCCAGCAGCTTAGTAGGTAGCGGGGGGTCCTCTTACAATGAGCAGTTCTTC.

V gene TRBV9 combines with J gene TRBJ2-2, with D possibly matching TRBD1 (6 bases). Trimming removed 6 bases at V and 5 bases at J, with 8 bases between. This CDR3 region has 12 residues. Per the germline V gene, CDR1 is SGDLS and CDR2 is YYNGEE. The CDR3 sequence: CASKGETGELFF. In DNA, the CDR3 is TGTGCCAGCAAGGGGGAGACCGGGGAGCTGTTTTTT.

This chain joins TRBV19 and TRBJ2-3; TRBD1 matches 8 bases. The ends lost 4 bases at V and 4 bases at J; junction bases unmatched: 7. Germline V gene lookup returns CDR1 LNHDA and CDR2 SQIVND (reference sequence). The CDR3 runs 15 residues. The CDR3 coding sequence is TGTGCCAGTAGTAACTACAGGGGGACGGCAGATACGCAGTATTTT. It encodes CASSNYRGTADTQYF.

The chain recombines TRBV9 with TRBJ1-6; D may be TRBD1 (6 bases). Trimming removed 0 bases at V and 10 bases at J, with 17 bases between. Per germline, CDR1 SGDLS and CDR2 YYNGEE. The CDR3 covers 16 residues. In DNA, the CDR3 is TGTGCCAGCAGCGTAGGGGCAGGGGAAGTTGAATCACCCCTCCACTTT. As protein: CASSVGAGEVESPLHF.

The CDR3 DNA follows: TGTGCCAGCAGTCCGACAGGGTTTGGGCAGCCCCAGCATTTT. It yields the protein CASSPTGFGQPQHF. The chain uses TRBV28 and TRBJ1-5, with 7 bases aligning to TRBD1. V shed 5 bases and J 7 bases; nucleotides not matched to a gene: 8. The CDR3 contains 14 residues. The germline V gene encodes CDR1 MDHEN and CDR2 SYDVKM. Together with reference TRBV28 and TRBJ1-5, the CDR3 gives the full variable domain: DVKVTQSSRYLVKRTGEKVFLECVQDMDHENMFWYRQDPGLGLRLIYFSYDVKMKEKGDIPEGYSVSREKKERFSLILESASTNQTSMYLCASSPTGFGQPQHFGDGTRLSIL.